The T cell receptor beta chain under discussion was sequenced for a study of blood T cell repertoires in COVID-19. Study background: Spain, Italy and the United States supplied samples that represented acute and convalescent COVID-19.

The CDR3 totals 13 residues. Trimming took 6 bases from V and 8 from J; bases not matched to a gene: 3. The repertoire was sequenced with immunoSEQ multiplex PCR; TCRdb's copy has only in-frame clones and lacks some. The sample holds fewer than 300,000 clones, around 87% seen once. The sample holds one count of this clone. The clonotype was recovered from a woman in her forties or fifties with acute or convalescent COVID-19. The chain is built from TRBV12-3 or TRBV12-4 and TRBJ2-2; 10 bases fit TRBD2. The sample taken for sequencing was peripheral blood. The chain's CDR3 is CASSLSGRGELFF. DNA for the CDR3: TGTGCCAGCAGCCTTAGCGGGAGGGGGGAGCTGTTTTTT.